This T cell receptor (beta chain) was retrieved from a study of shared clonotypes between healthy human individuals. Measured with immunoSEQ multiplex PCR; TCRdb has only the in-frame clones, and not every one. The sample consists of roughly 500,000 clones, about 95% of them appearing once. On this clone: The antigen is unknown.

The ends lost 3 bases at V and 7 bases at J; junction bases unmatched: 3. From germline, CDR1 is SGHNT and CDR2 YENEEA. The CDR3 has 13 residues. Study results and caveats: Memory subsets generally showed smaller estimated richness than naive subsets did. Among several donors, approximately 5% of naive CD4 clonotypes were found in common. The represented genetic and exposure-history diversity was limited by the small number of donors.

The CD4+ fraction was divided into a CD45RA+ naive subset and a CD45RA-negative memory subset. The chain carries TRBV11-3 and TRBJ2-1; 7 nucleotides line up with TRBD2. This clonotype originated in a woman in her twenties or thirties in good health. Sequencing was carried out using naive CD4+ T cells sorted from blood. Documented subset: CD45RA+ positively selected. The CDR3, as DNA: TGTGCCAGCAGCTTCCTTAGCGGGAATGAGCAGTTCTTC. The encoded protein is CASSFLSGNEQFF.